The clone carrying this T cell receptor (beta chain) was recorded only once. This specimen belongs to a study of blood T cell repertoires in COVID-19. Libraries were prepared by immunoSEQ multiplex PCR; TCRdb keeps only in-frame clonotypes and omits some of them. The sample includes 300,000 to 400,000 clones, roughly 88% of them seen just once. CDR1 and CDR2 (germline): MNHEY, SVGAGI. Trimming took 5 bases from V and 4 from J; bases not matched to a gene: 2. There are 14 residues in the CDR3. The sample comprised peripheral blood. The clonotype originates from a woman aged 25 to 45 with COVID-19, enrolled during active disease. J is TRBJ1-5 and V is TRBV6-5; 10 bases fit TRBD1. In nucleotides, the CDR3 is TGTGCCAGCAGTCGACAGGGGGCGAATCAGCCCCAGCATTTT. Its translation is CASSRQGANQPQHF.